A single sample gave rise to the 23 T cell receptor beta chains below, sequenced in a study of cytomegalovirus exposure and HLA in healthy donors. Using immunoSEQ multiplex PCR, the repertoire was profiled, and TCRdb retains in-frame clones only, with some absent. The sample lists 220,000 or so clones, 80% to 90% occurring once. What was sequenced was PBMCs. These TCRs come from a woman in her late teens or twenties in good health and CMV-seropositive.

The V and J genes are TRBV28 and TRBJ2-2; D uncertain. V lost 7 bases, J lost 3 bases, and 6 bases lay in between. CDR1 and CDR2 from the germline V gene are MDHEN and SYDVKM. The CDR3 consists of 12 residues. CDR3 nucleotides: TGTGCCAGCATCACTCACACCGGGGAGCTGTTTTTT. Translated: CASITHTGELFF. Based on the CDR3 plus reference TRBV28 and TRBJ2-2, the full variable domain is DVKVTQSSRYLVKRTGEKVFLECVQDMDHENMFWYRQDPGLGLRLIYFSYDVKMKEKGDIPEGYSVSREKKERFSLILESASTNQTSMYLCASITHTGELFFGEGSRLTVL.

J is TRBJ2-1 and V is TRBV30, with TRBD2 as a possible D gene (6 bases). Germline CDR1 GTSNPN, CDR2 SVGIG (reference sequence). Trimming stripped 3 bases from V and 6 bases from J, with 12 bases between. CDR3 length: 13 amino acids. The CDR3 DNA is TGTGCCTGGAGGTTGGAGCGGGCCAATGAGCAGTTCTTC. It encodes CAWRLERANEQFF.

V is TRBV5-6 and J is TRBJ2-1; 9 bases are shared with TRBD2. From germline, CDR1 is SGHDT and CDR2 YYEEEE. The CDR3 loop spans 17 amino acids. V gave up 2 bases and J gave up 1 base; unmatched junction bases: 7. The CDR3 sequence is CASSFWREGRSYNEQFF. CDR3 DNA sequence: TGTGCCAGCAGCTTTTGGCGGGAGGGCCGGTCCTACAATGAGCAGTTCTTC.

This chain connects TRBV2 to TRBJ2-1, with 10 bases fitting TRBD2. The germline V gene has CDR1 SNHLY and CDR2 FYNNEI. The CDR3 runs to 15 residues. The trim removed 8 bases at V and 7 bases at J, leaving 11 bases unmatched. The CDR3 nucleotides are TGTGCCAGCGAAACTAGCGGGACGGGGGCTAATGAGCAGTTCTTC. It yields the protein CASETSGTGANEQFF.

The chain recombines TRBV27 with TRBJ1-3, with D unresolved. Germline V gene lookup returns CDR1 MNHEY and CDR2 SMNVEV (reference sequence). V lost 5 bases and J lost 0, with 11 bases in between. This CDR3 region has 15 residues. CDR3 loop: CASSLGIGSGNTIYF. As DNA, the CDR3 is TGTGCCAGCAGTCTCGGGATCGGCTCTGGAAACACCATATATTTT.

This chain uses TRBV7-3 with TRBJ2-1, with 11 positions matching TRBD2. The CDR3 loop spans 16 amino acids. Germline V CDR1 and CDR2: SGHTA, FQGTGA. The junction had 4 bases not matched to a gene; V was cut back by 4 bases and J by 2 bases. CDR3 DNA: TGTGCCAGCAGCTCCGGACTAGCGGGCGCCTACAATGAGCAGTTCTTC. Its protein product is CASSSGLAGAYNEQFF. Combining the CDR3 with reference TRBV7-3 and TRBJ2-1 gives the whole variable domain GAGVSQTPSNKVTEKGKYVELRCDPISGHTALYWYRQSLGQGPEFLIYFQGTGAADDSGLPNDRFFAVRPEGSVSTLKIQRTERGDSAVYLCASSSGLAGAYNEQFFGPGTRLTVL.

This rearrangement joins TRBV6-5 to TRBJ2-7; possibly TRBD1 for D (6 bases). The V end lost 3 bases, the J end lost 4 bases, and 13 bases lay between the germline ends. The germline V gene has CDR1 MNHEY and CDR2 SVGAGI. The CDR3 extends over 14 amino acids. Here the CDR3 reads CASSYRQGHYEQYF. The DNA for the CDR3 is TGTGCCAGCAGTTATCGCCAGGGACATTACGAGCAGTACTTC.

V usage is TRBV7-2 and J usage is TRBJ2-1; the D gene is possibly TRBD2 (6 bases). The germline gives CDR1 SGHTA, CDR2 FQGNSA. The CDR3 extends over 11 amino acids. Here the CDR3 reads CNRTTNNEQFF. For the CDR3, the DNA is TGTAACAGGACTACCAACAATGAGCAGTTCTTC. The entire variable domain, with the rest obtained from reference TRBV7-2 and TRBJ2-1, is as follows: GAGVSQSPSNKVTEKGKDVELRCDPISGHTALYWYRQSLGQGLEFLIYFQGNSAPDKSGLPSDRFSAERTGGSVSTLTIQRTQQEDSAVYLCNRTTNNEQFFGPGTRLTVL.

The chain combines TRBV29-1 with TRBJ2-1, with D possibly matching TRBD2 (6 bases). This CDR3 has 12 residues. CDR1 SQVTM and CDR2 ANQGSEA come from the germline V gene. The ends were cut back, 5 bases at V and 7 bases at J, with 12 bases in the middle. DNA for the CDR3: TGCAGCGTTCGACTAGATAGGAATGAGCAGTTCTTC. It is translated as CSVRLDRNEQFF.

V is TRBV10-3 and J is TRBJ2-6, with TRBD2 as a possible D gene (5 bases). V lost 10 bases and J lost 0, with 19 bases in between. The CDR3 spans 17 residues. Looked up from germline, CDR1 is ENHRY and CDR2 is SYGVKD. The chain's CDR3 is CASSFGVVGSGANVLTF. Written as DNA, the CDR3 is TGTGCCAGCTCATTCGGGGTGGTCGGCTCTGGGGCCAACGTCCTGACTTTC.

This clone was found once. The chain recombines TRBV27 with TRBJ1-5; D is unclear. Deletions cut 5 bases from V and 0 bases from J, with 8 bases between. Germline-derived CDR1 and CDR2 are MNHEY and SMNVEV (reference sequence). This CDR3 is built from 14 residues. CDR3 DNA: TGTGCCAGCAGTCCCGGGATTAGCAATCAGCCCCAGCATTTT. Its translation: CASSPGISNQPQHF.

This clone has a handful of counts. The chain uses TRBV18 and TRBJ2-7, with 7 bases lining up with TRBD1. CDR3 length equals 15 residues. V dropped 0 bases and J dropped 3; count of bases not matched to a gene: 5. Germline CDR1 KGHSH, CDR2 LQKENI. CDR3 in amino acids: CASSPPGGLLYEQYF. The CDR3, as DNA: TGTGCCAGCTCACCACCAGGGGGCCTTCTCTACGAGCAGTACTTC.

The chain joins TRBV4-1 to TRBJ1-1; D might be TRBD1 (5 bases). Germline loops: CDR1 MGHRA, CDR2 YSYEKL. The length of the CDR3 is 16 residues. V was shortened by 0 bases and J by 0 bases, with 11 bases between the two germline ends. The CDR3 region is CASSQDGAAMNTEAFF. CDR3 DNA: TGCGCCAGCAGCCAAGATGGGGCAGCTATGAACACTGAAGCTTTCTTT.

The chain employs TRBV2 and TRBJ1-1; TRBD1 matches 9 bases. With V trimmed by 5 bases and J by 6 bases, 13 bases remained unmatched. CDR1 is SNHLY and CDR2 is FYNNEI in the germline V gene. CDR3 length: 16 amino acids. DNA for the CDR3: TGTGCCAGCAGTTCTTTACAGGGGGCGCCGGGACCTGAAGCTTTCTTT. This sequence encodes CASSSLQGAPGPEAFF.

V gene TRBV7-5 combines with J gene TRBJ1-1; whether TRBD1, the table's D call, matches the DNA was not checked. TRBV7-5 counts as a pseudogene. The CDR3 contains 14 residues. In DNA, the CDR3 is TGTGCCAGAAGCTCCCCTCTGACAGACACTGAAGCTTTCTTT. It encodes CARSSPLTDTEAFF.

CDR3 protein: CASSRTGAYGYTF. The CDR3 nucleotides are TGCGCCAGCAGCCGAACAGGGGCCTATGGCTACACCTTC. The chain joins TRBV5-1 to TRBJ1-2; 7 bases are shared with TRBD1. This CDR3 has 13 amino acids. Germline trimming cut 4 bases from V and 4 bases from J; bases unmatched to any gene: 4. From germline, CDR1 is SGHRS and CDR2 YFSETQ. Complete variable domain (other parts from reference TRBV5-1 and TRBJ1-2): KAGVTQTPRYLIKTRGQQVTLSCSPISGHRSVSWYQQTPGQGLQFLFEYFSETQRNKGNFPGRFSGRQFSNSRSEMNVSTLELGDSALYLCASSRTGAYGYTFGSGTRLTVV.

The rearrangement links TRBV27 to TRBJ2-2, with a tentative D call TRBD2 (6 bases). Trimming removed 3 bases from V and 7 bases from J, with 12 bases in between. The CDR3 extends over 14 amino acids. Per the germline V gene, CDR1 is MNHEY and CDR2 is SMNVEV (reference sequence). The CDR3 sequence is CASSLGGSGGELFF. The CDR3 bases are TGTGCCAGCAGTTTGGGGGGATCCGGCGGGGAGCTGTTTTTT.

This rearrangement joins TRBV4-1 to TRBJ2-1; 8 nucleotides line up with TRBD2. Looked up from germline, CDR1 is MGHRA and CDR2 is YSYEKL. Unmatched junction bases numbered 9, after V lost 6 bases and J lost 2 bases. The CDR3 covers 16 residues. CDR3 amino acids: CASRRGEGQTYNEQFF. The CDR3 DNA reads TGCGCCAGCAGGCGGGGGGAGGGCCAAACCTACAATGAGCAGTTCTTC.

This chain connects TRBV18 to TRBJ1-1, with unresolved D. The CDR3 contains 12 residues. The germline CDR1 and CDR2 sequences are KGHSH and LQKENI. V lost 5 bases, J lost 1 base, and 5 bases lay in between. CDR3: CASSEGNTEAFF. For the CDR3, the DNA is TGTGCCAGCTCAGAGGGGAACACTGAAGCTTTCTTT.

There are a few counts of this clone. The rearrangement links TRBV11-3 to TRBJ2-1; 14 nucleotides agree with TRBD2. Germline CDR1 SGHNT, CDR2 YENEEA. V shed 5 bases, J shed 6 bases, and the junction held 3 bases outside the gene matches. This CDR3 is 15 amino acids long. CDR3 protein: CASSPGLAGGNEQFF. Here the CDR3 DNA reads TGTGCCAGCAGCCCCGGACTAGCGGGAGGCAATGAGCAGTTCTTC.

The genes are TRBV5-4 and TRBJ2-1; 13 nucleotides agree with TRBD2. Germline values: CDR1 SGHNT, CDR2 YYREEE (reference sequence). V trimming: 4 bases; J trimming: 6 bases; junction bases outside the gene matches: 7. This CDR3 has 16 residues. The CDR3 protein is CASSTQLAGGRNEQFF. In DNA, the CDR3 is TGTGCCAGCAGCACCCAACTAGCGGGAGGGCGCAATGAGCAGTTCTTC.

J is TRBJ2-1 and V is TRBV28; 10 nucleotides match TRBD2. Germline assignment: CDR1 MDHEN and CDR2 SYDVKM. J gave up 6 bases and V 9 bases, and 11 bases lay outside the gene matches. There are 15 residues in the CDR3. CDR3 in amino acids: CASSWGLAGVNEQFF. The CDR3 coding sequence is TGTGCCAGTAGCTGGGGGCTAGCGGGAGTCAATGAGCAGTTCTTC.

The V call is TRBV27, the J call TRBJ2-7; 11 nucleotides align to TRBD1. Germline CDR1 reads MNHEY; CDR2 reads SMNVEV (reference sequence). V was clipped by 5 bases and J by 1 base; unmatched bases: 7. The CDR3 consists of 16 residues. CDR3 amino acids: CASSTLDRGLSYEQYF. In DNA, the CDR3 is TGTGCCAGCAGTACCTTGGACAGGGGGCTATCCTACGAGCAGTACTTC.